This paragraph reports one T cell receptor (beta chain). Its specific antigen is unknown. No base-level quality is on record; no much larger clone is a single base apart. This entry is derived from a study of OX40 agonist ivuxolimab in advanced cancers. Background on the whole study: Ivuxolimab was an agonistic, fully human IgG2 monoclonal antibody directed against OX40 (CD134), a costimulatory receptor. Intravenous ivuxolimab was administered to patients every 2 weeks at six dose levels: 0.01, 0.1, 0.3, 1.5, 3 and 10 mg/kg. Of the roughly 51 dose-escalation patients, hepatocellular carcinoma was present in about 19, melanoma in roughly 15, renal cell carcinoma in 9 and head and neck cancer in 9. In the dose-escalation cohort, 82.7% of patients were male, and the mean age was roughly 60 years, with a range of 23 to 79. Prior anti-PD-1, anti-PD-L1 or anti-CTLA-4 therapy was permitted, and approximately 40% of dose-escalation patients had received checkpoint inhibitors. Partial responses occurred in three dose-escalation patients: two with cutaneous melanoma and one with hepatocellular carcinoma. The purpose of peripheral TCRbeta sequencing was to test whether ivuxolimab changed TCR sequence diversity and led to clonal T-cell expansion. The paper covers the monotherapy dose-escalation part of the phase I ivuxolimab trial, which included N ≈ 57 patients. What the work shows at the level of the full study, not this receptor alone: Low levels of normalized T-cell clonal expansion were also seen in some patients who did not respond. Clonal expansion of both CD4+ and CD8+ blood T cells was observed from baseline to week 6 at doses 0.1 to 3.0 mg/kg. After ivuxolimab, more expanded clones were found on average in CD8+ T cells than in CD4+ T cells. Partial responders in the 0.1-3.0 mg/kg groups had among the lowest normalized peripheral clonal expansion, especially among CD8+ T cells. Antigen specificity was not determined for the clonally expanded peripheral T cells.

Genomic DNA was isolated from the sorted cells so that the TCRbeta CDR3 region could be sequenced. The immunoSEQ Assay was used for sequencing of TCRbeta CDR3 regions. This immuneACCESS table, as held by TCRdb, lists in-frame sequences with V and J called but not all clones. Of the missing ones, under half trace to an unresolved V gene in checked studies; the others have no known cause. The table for this sample lists 42,000 or so clones; around 84% of them were counted only once. Of the sample, less than 25% is held by the ten largest clones. The trial excluded patients who had a history of autoimmune disease or who were on systemic immunosuppression. Peripheral blood for TCR sequencing was collected from all dose cohorts at baseline, on cycle 4 day 1, and on cycle 7 day 1. Samples were obtained from an open-label, multicenter, first-in-human phase I dose-escalation trial of ivuxolimab. Adults with locally advanced or metastatic head and neck squamous cell, hepatocellular, melanoma or renal cell carcinoma were enrolled in the trial. Before TCR sequencing, CD4+ T cells and CD8+ T cells from peripheral blood were sorted into separate populations.

Cut back by 2 bases and 0 bases, the V and J ends lie 9 bases apart. The CDR3 covers 15 residues, taking in both the cysteine and the phenylalanine. Only CDR3 DNA is held: 45 bases, read in frame from base 1. CDR1 is given as KGHSH and CDR2 as LQKENI, both from the germline V gene. The sequence joins TRBV18 to TRBJ2-3; a tentative D match to TRBD2 spans 6 bases. The sequence was collected from an adult with an advanced solid tumor such as melanoma, head and neck, liver or kidney cancer. The source was CD4+ or CD8+ T cells sorted from blood, collected in a trial of the OX40 agonist ivuxolimab. DNA sequence: TGTGCCAGCTCACCAATGGGGACTAGCACAGATACGCAGTATTTT. This translates into CASSPMGTSTDTQYF.